Listed below are T cell receptor beta chains from one sample, sequenced in a study of identical twins. TCRdb itself ran the 5' RACE reads through MiXCR, one entry per CDR3 protein. The repertoire holds 500,000 to 700,000 distinct CDR3 sequences, with 7.1% as singletons. These data were also filed under a second study, of yellow fever vaccine responses in identical twins.

Sequencing was carried out using PBMCs. The receptors come from a woman between 18 and 30 years old in good health. Each CDR3 is given with its conserved first and last residue. The D gene is left open where the match is weak. Size is omitted from some rows. Given values are once, few, many or a class for expanded clones.

clone size: many; V gene: TRBV7-9; J gene: TRBJ2-1; D gene: TRBD2; CDR3 DNA: TGTGCCAGCAGCTTAGTGACTAGCGGGAGGAATGAGCAGTTCTTC; CDR3 protein: CASSLVTSGRNEQFF
clone size: many; V gene: TRBV2; J gene: TRBJ2-7; D gene: -; CDR3 DNA: TGTGCCAGCAGTCCCCGGGGGTTGTGGGAGAAGTACGAGCAGTACTTC; CDR3 protein: CASSPRGLWEKYEQYF
clone size: few; V gene: TRBV5-1; J gene: TRBJ2-1; D gene: -; CDR3 DNA: TGCGCCAGCAGCTTGGCGAGACCCAGCAATGAGCAGTTCTTC; CDR3 protein: CASSLARPSNEQFF
clone size: many; V gene: TRBV2; J gene: TRBJ2-5; D gene: -; CDR3 DNA: TGTGCCAGCGTCGGAGGGGTAGAGACCCAGTACTTC; CDR3 protein: CASVGGVETQYF
clone size: few; V gene: TRBV5-4; J gene: TRBJ2-5; D gene: -; CDR3 DNA: TGTGCCAGCAGCTTGGATTACAGACAAGAGACCCAGTACTTC; CDR3 protein: CASSLDYRQETQYF
clone size: few; V gene: TRBV20-1; J gene: TRBJ2-1; D gene: -; CDR3 DNA: TGCAGTGCTCGCAAAGGGGCGGGGCTCTACAATGAGCAGTTCTTC; CDR3 protein: CSARKGAGLYNEQFF
clone size: many; V gene: TRBV7-9; J gene: TRBJ2-5; D gene: -; CDR3 DNA: TGTGCCAGCAGCCCCCCTGGAGCCTGGGATGGTGAGACCCAGTACTTC; CDR3 protein: CASSPPGAWDGETQYF
clone size: once; V gene: TRBV7-9; J gene: TRBJ2-3; D gene: TRBD2; CDR3 DNA: TGTGCCAGCAGCTCGCGTCGGACTAGTGGCACAGATACGCAGTATTTT; CDR3 protein: CASSSRRTSGTDTQYF
clone size: -; V gene: TRBV5-5; J gene: TRBJ1-5; D gene: -; CDR3 DNA: TGTGCCAGCAGCGCGTCTAGTGGGCACAGGACCAATCAGCCCCAGCATTTT; CDR3 protein: CASSASSGHRTNQPQHF
clone size: few; V gene: TRBV14; J gene: TRBJ1-1; D gene: -; CDR3 DNA: TGTGCCAGCAGCGAGAGGACAACTGAAGCTTTCTTT; CDR3 protein: CASSERTTEAFF
clone size: -; V gene: TRBV24-1; J gene: TRBJ2-5; D gene: TRBD2; CDR3 DNA: TGTGCCACCAGCGCCTCCGGGACTAGCGGGGCGAGACAAGAGACCCAGTACTTC; CDR3 protein: CATSASGTSGARQETQYF
clone size: few; V gene: TRBV3-1; J gene: TRBJ2-1; D gene: TRBD2; CDR3 DNA: TGTGCCAGCAGCCATTCACTAGCGACCTACAATGAGCAGTTCTTC; CDR3 protein: CASSHSLATYNEQFF
clone size: few; V gene: TRBV5-1; J gene: TRBJ2-1; D gene: TRBD2; CDR3 DNA: TGCGCTAGCAGCCTTTGGGGGGGGACTTACAATGAGCAGTTCTTC; CDR3 protein: CASSLWGGTYNEQFF
clone size: few; V gene: TRBV6-2/TRBV6-3; J gene: TRBJ2-5; D gene: -; CDR3 DNA: TGTGCCAGCAGTTACAACTTAGCGACCCAGTACTTC; CDR3 protein: CASSYNLATQYF
clone size: many; V gene: TRBV5-1; J gene: TRBJ1-1; D gene: -; CDR3 DNA: TGCGCCAGCAGCTTGTCGATCGGGGGGGGCACTGAAGCTTTCTTT; CDR3 protein: CASSLSIGGGTEAFF
clone size: few; V gene: TRBV20-1; J gene: TRBJ2-3; D gene: TRBD2; CDR3 DNA: TGCAGTGCCACCACTAGCGGGGGGGCAGGAGATACGCAGTATTTT; CDR3 protein: CSATTSGGAGDTQYF
clone size: -; V gene: TRBV20-1; J gene: TRBJ2-2; D gene: -; CDR3 DNA: TGCAGTGCTAGACATCTAGGGGATACCGGGGAGCTGTTTTTT; CDR3 protein: CSARHLGDTGELFF
clone size: -; V gene: TRBV14; J gene: TRBJ2-4; D gene: -; CDR3 DNA: TGTGCCAGCGGAGGAGGGTCCGTACAGTACTTC; CDR3 protein: CASGGGSVQYF
clone size: few; V gene: TRBV7-9; J gene: TRBJ2-3; D gene: -; CDR3 DNA: TGTGCCAGCAGCTCCTGGTCCGGGGTTCTTACAGATACGCAGTATTTT; CDR3 protein: CASSSWSGVLTDTQYF
clone size: -; V gene: TRBV29-1; J gene: TRBJ2-1; D gene: -; CDR3 DNA: TGCAGCGTTGAGTGTAACCGCGATAGCTCCTACAATGAGCAGTTCTTC; CDR3 protein: CSVECNRDSSYNEQFF
clone size: many; V gene: TRBV29-1; J gene: TRBJ2-7; D gene: -; CDR3 DNA: TGCAGCGTGGGGGTCCGCTCCTACGAGCAGTACTTC; CDR3 protein: CSVGVRSYEQYF
clone size: -; V gene: TRBV20-1; J gene: TRBJ2-1; D gene: TRBD2; CDR3 DNA: TGCAGTGCTAGAGGAGCTAGCGGGACGACGGATGAGCAGTTCTTC; CDR3 protein: CSARGASGTTDEQFF